What follows is one TCR beta chain and its context. Its antigen is as yet unknown. This entry is derived from a study of OX40 agonist ivuxolimab in advanced cancers. Points from the study as a whole: Expanded peripheral T-cell antigen specificity went undetermined.

Assay used: immunoSEQ multiplex PCR; TCRdb lists only in-frame clones, some missing. This table holds 25,000 to 30,000 clones, just over 85% found once. Specimen: CD4+ or CD8+ T cells sorted from blood, collected in a trial of the OX40 agonist ivuxolimab. The TCR originated in an adult with an advanced solid tumor such as melanoma, head and neck, liver or kidney cancer.

Here the CDR3 DNA reads TGTGCCACCACCACCCGGGACAGGAACACTGAAGCTTTCTTT. Translation gives CATTTRDRNTEAFF. The J gene is TRBJ1-1, the V gene TRBV10-3, with 7 bases fitting TRBD1. The CDR3 loop spans 14 amino acids. V was clipped by 10 bases and J by 1 base; unmatched bases: 9. Germline CDR1 ENHRY, CDR2 SYGVKD.